This passage covers 21 T cell receptor beta chains from one sample sequenced in a study of blood T cells in healthy people across ages. The authors ran a second PCR of roughly 6 to 11 cycles using a sample-barcoded 5' primer and a J-beta primer mix. TCRdb itself ran the 5' RACE reads through MiXCR, one entry per CDR3 protein. This table holds about 780,000 distinct CDR3 sequences, roughly 46% found once. Sequencing was performed on blood. Receptor source: a man of 80 years or more in good health.

A few counts support this clonotype. J is TRBJ1-1 and V is TRBV14; 11 bases match TRBD1. V gave up 0 bases and J gave up 9 bases; unmatched junction bases: 15. The V gene's germline CDR1 is SGHDN and CDR2 FVKESK. CDR3 length: 18 amino acids. The CDR3 here is CASSQDLKRGQGASQAFF. CDR3 in DNA: TGTGCCAGCAGCCAAGATTTGAAGCGCGGACAGGGGGCAAGTCAAGCTTTCTTT.

In its sample, this clonotype was seen a few times. The chain uses TRBV20-1 and TRBJ2-5; D gene ambiguous. With 4 bases removed from V and 0 bases from J, the gap between germline ends came to 3 bases. The germline CDR1 and CDR2 sequences are DFQATT and SNEGSKA (reference sequence). CDR3 length equals 11 residues. The CDR3 region has the DNA TGCAGTGCTACCTACCAAGAGACCCAGTACTTC. Protein: CSATYQETQYF.

The gene calls are TRBV7-3 and TRBJ2-3; TRBD2 is a possible D gene (6 bases). CDR1 and CDR2 (germline): SGHTA, FQGTGA. Between the trimmed V and J ends, which lost 6 bases and 2 bases, there was a span of 15 bases. This CDR3 is built from 15 residues. DNA for the CDR3: TGTGCCAGCAGGTCAGGAGCGGGCGTCACAGATACGCAGTATTTT. This encodes CASRSGAGVTDTQYF.

This clonotype has just a few counts. CDR3 in amino acids: CASSLAPASSYNEQFF. The CDR3 bases are TGCGCCAGCAGCTTGGCCCCGGCCAGCTCCTACAATGAGCAGTTCTTC. The rearrangement uses TRBV5-1 and TRBJ2-1; D gene uncertain. Trimming removed 0 bases from V and 0 bases from J, with 10 bases in between. The germline CDR1 and CDR2 sequences are SGHRS and YFSETQ. This CDR3 has 16 amino acids. Based on the CDR3 plus reference TRBV5-1 and TRBJ2-1, the full variable domain is KAGVTQTPRYLIKTRGQQVTLSCSPISGHRSVSWYQQTPGQGLQFLFEYFSETQRNKGNFPGRFSGRQFSNSRSEMNVSTLELGDSALYLCASSLAPASSYNEQFFGPGTRLTVL.

V and J are TRBV30 and TRBJ2-4; TRBD1 matches at 12 bases. This CDR3 is built from 14 residues. V shed 1 base, J shed 6 bases, and the junction held 1 base outside the gene matches. From germline, CDR1 is GTSNPN and CDR2 SVGIG (reference sequence). This CDR3 is CAWSEGQGANIQYF. In DNA, the CDR3 is TGTGCCTGGAGTGAGGGACAGGGGGCAAACATTCAGTACTTC.

This clonotype was picked up a small number of times. J is TRBJ2-3 and V is TRBV29-1, with TRBD2 matching over 7 bases. V lost 7 bases to trimming and J lost 2 bases; unmatched junction nucleotides: 9. This CDR3 region has 14 residues. The germline V gene encodes CDR1 SQVTM and CDR2 ANQGSEA. In DNA, the CDR3 is TGCAGCGCGGGGGGAGCGGACACCACAGATACGCAGTATTTT. Translating it yields CSAGGADTTDTQYF.

CDR3 protein: CSASGGPDIQKPQETQYF. The DNA for the CDR3 is TGCAGTGCTAGTGGGGGCCCTGATATACAGAAACCCCAAGAGACCCAGTACTTC. The J gene is TRBJ2-5, the V gene TRBV20-1; possible D gene TRBD1, 6 bases. The CDR3 covers 18 residues. The V end was cut by 3 bases, the J end by 1 base, with 24 bases between. The germline CDR1 and CDR2 sequences are DFQATT and SNEGSKA (reference sequence).

The rearrangement joins TRBV4-2 to TRBJ2-5; TRBD1 agrees at 10 bases. Germline assignment: CDR1 LGHNA and CDR2 YNFKEQ. J was trimmed by 11 bases and V by 0 bases; bases with no gene match: 9. The CDR3 is 15 residues long. The CDR3 sequence is CASSQDPGTGAEQYF. CDR3 in DNA: TGTGCCAGCAGCCAAGATCCAGGGACAGGGGCTGAGCAGTACTTC.

This chain connects TRBV30 to TRBJ1-1; 7 bases align to TRBD1. This CDR3 spans 14 amino acids. V was pared by 2 bases and J by 1 base, with 4 bases of the junction left unmatched. CDR1 GTSNPN and CDR2 SVGIG come from the germline V gene (reference sequence). The chain's CDR3 is CAWSPDRWNTEAFF. The CDR3 DNA reads as TGTGCCTGGAGTCCGGACAGGTGGAACACTGAAGCTTTCTTT.

About this clonotype: Compared with germline, one end of the junction differs, possibly owing to a read error. The V gene is TRBV12-3 or TRBV12-4, the J gene TRBJ2-5; D is perhaps TRBD2 (6 bases). CDR3 length: 14 amino acids. CDR3 protein: CASSLGEVGETRYF. In DNA, the CDR3 is TGTGCCAGCAGTTTAGGGGAGGTTGGAGAGACCCGGTACTTC.

On this clonotype: This may be a read error: a much more frequent sequence differs by one nucleotide. The chain links TRBV20-1 to TRBJ2-1, with a weak D call TRBD2 (6 bases). Germline loops: CDR1 DFQATT, CDR2 SNEGSKA (reference sequence). Trimming cost V 2 bases and J 9 bases, with 17 bases left between them. The CDR3 sequence is 14 residues long. The CDR3 region is CSARPSTSNSEQFF. The DNA of the CDR3 is TGCAGTGCTAGACCTTCGACTAGTAACAGTGAGCAGTTCTTC.

As regards this clonotype: A junction boundary mismatches the germline segment, possibly from a read error. This sequence joins TRBV5-6 and TRBJ1-4, with D unresolved. This CDR3 contains 14 residues. CDR1 is SGHDT, CDR2 YYEEEE, per germline. This CDR3 is CASSPRRAGEKPFF. In DNA form, the CDR3 reads TGTGCCAGCAGCCCCCGGAGGGCAGGTGAAAAACCGTTTTTT.

This clonotype was seen more than once but under ten times. This chain uses TRBV30 with TRBJ2-5; possibly TRBD2 for D (5 bases). The J call may be wrong; the DNA end is better matched by TRBJ2-7. CDR3 length: 14 amino acids. Germline-derived CDR1 and CDR2 are GTSNPN and SVGIG (reference sequence). CDR3 amino acids: CAWKAGVDLYEQYF. The CDR3 nucleotides read TGTGCCTGGAAGGCCGGGGTCGACCTCTACGAGCAGTACTTC.

The chain is built from TRBV7-2 and TRBJ1-6; possibly TRBD1 for D (6 bases). Germline loops: CDR1 SGHTA, CDR2 FQGNSA. Trimming took off 1 base at V and 6 bases at J, with 13 bases between the two ends. The CDR3 totals 16 residues. The CDR3 DNA sequence: TGTGCCAGCAGCTTAGACTTCGGGACATTTAATTCACCCCTCCACTTT. Amino acids: CASSLDFGTFNSPLHF. The full variable domain, its missing parts supplied by reference TRBV7-2 and TRBJ1-6, is GAGVSQSPSNKVTEKGKDVELRCDPISGHTALYWYRQSLGQGLEFLIYFQGNSAPDKSGLPSDRFSAERTGGSVSTLTIQRTQQEDSAVYLCASSLDFGTFNSPLHFGNGTRLTVT.

This sequence joins TRBV20-1 and TRBJ2-1; 7 bases are shared with TRBD2. V lost 0 bases, J lost 4 bases, and 6 bases stayed unmatched. Per the germline V gene, CDR1 is DFQATT and CDR2 is SNEGSKA (reference sequence). This CDR3 spans 15 amino acids. The CDR3 loop reads CSARDRPSGYNEQFF. In DNA form, the CDR3 reads TGCAGTGCTAGAGATAGGCCTAGCGGTTACAATGAGCAGTTCTTC.

The chain couples TRBV4-3 to TRBJ2-1; D may be TRBD1 or TRBD2 (5 bases each). The CDR3 covers 15 residues. Germline CDR1 LGHNA, CDR2 YSLEER. V was pared by 1 base and J by 4 bases, with 11 bases between. The CDR3 nucleotides read TGCGCCAGCAGCCAAGGGTGGGGACCGTACAATGAGCAGTTCTTC. It specifies CASSQGWGPYNEQFF.

The genes are TRBV19 and TRBJ1-1; D is possibly TRBD1 (5 bases). Germline CDR1 LNHDA, CDR2 SQIVND (reference sequence). V shed 3 bases and J shed 8 bases, with 16 bases lying between them. The CDR3 covers 14 residues. The CDR3 sequence is CASSISPLEGEAFF. Here the CDR3 DNA reads TGTGCCAGTAGTATCTCACCCCTCGAGGGGGAAGCTTTCTTT.

The rearrangement links TRBV7-2 to TRBJ1-2, with D perhaps matching TRBD1 (5 bases). The CDR3 totals 13 residues. Germline-derived CDR1 and CDR2 are SGHTA and FQGNSA. The V end lost 5 bases, the J end lost 4 bases, and 11 bases lay between the germline ends. CDR3: CASSAQAGYGYTF. DNA of the CDR3: TGTGCCAGCAGCGCACAGGCTGGCTATGGCTACACCTTC. The entire variable domain, with the rest obtained from reference TRBV7-2 and TRBJ1-2, is as follows: GAGVSQSPSNKVTEKGKDVELRCDPISGHTALYWYRQSLGQGLEFLIYFQGNSAPDKSGLPSDRFSAERTGGSVSTLTIQRTQQEDSAVYLCASSAQAGYGYTFGSGTRLTVV.

This clonotype was observed a few times. Here the CDR3 DNA reads TGTGCCAGCAGAACCGACTGGCTAGCCGCAGATACGCAGTATTTT. Encoded protein: CASRTDWLAADTQYF. The genes are TRBV7-2 and TRBJ2-3, with TRBD2 as a possible D gene (5 bases). Germline CDR1 and CDR2: SGHTA and FQGNSA. The CDR3 contains 15 residues. V was pared by 6 bases and J by 4 bases, with 17 bases between.

CDR3 sequence (DNA): TGTGCCAGCAGCTTACCGGGACGTCGAGAGACCCAGTACTTC. Protein sequence: CASSLPGRRETQYF. The chain recombines TRBV7-2 with TRBJ2-5, with D possibly being TRBD1 or TRBD2 (5 bases each). V gave up 2 bases and J gave up 4 bases, with 11 bases separating them. From germline, CDR1 is SGHTA and CDR2 FQGNSA. This CDR3 has 14 amino acids.

Notes on this clonotype: Just one base apart from a much larger clone, this may be a read error. V is TRBV11-1 and J is TRBJ2-5; 8 bases align to TRBD2. The J segment lost 11 bases and the V segment lost 2 bases, leaving 22 bases of the junction unmatched. CDR3 size: 18 residues. The germline gives CDR1 SGHAT, CDR2 FQDESV (reference sequence). The CDR3, as DNA: TGTGCCAGCAGCTTAATTGGCACGGGACTAGTAATAGGCAATGAGCAGTACTTC. This translates into CASSLIGTGLVIGNEQYF.